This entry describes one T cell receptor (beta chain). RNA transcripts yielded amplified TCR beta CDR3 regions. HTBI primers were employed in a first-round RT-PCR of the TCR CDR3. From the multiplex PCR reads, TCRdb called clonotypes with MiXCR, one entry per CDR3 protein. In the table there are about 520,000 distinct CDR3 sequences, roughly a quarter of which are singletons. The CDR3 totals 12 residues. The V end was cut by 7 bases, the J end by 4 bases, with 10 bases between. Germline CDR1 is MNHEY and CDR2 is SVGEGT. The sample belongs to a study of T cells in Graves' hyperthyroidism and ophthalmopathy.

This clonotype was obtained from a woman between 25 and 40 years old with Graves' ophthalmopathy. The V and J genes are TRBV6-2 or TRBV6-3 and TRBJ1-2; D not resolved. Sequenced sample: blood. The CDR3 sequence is CASKTEFYGYTF. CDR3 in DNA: TGTGCCAGCAAAACGGAGTTCTATGGCTACACCTTC.